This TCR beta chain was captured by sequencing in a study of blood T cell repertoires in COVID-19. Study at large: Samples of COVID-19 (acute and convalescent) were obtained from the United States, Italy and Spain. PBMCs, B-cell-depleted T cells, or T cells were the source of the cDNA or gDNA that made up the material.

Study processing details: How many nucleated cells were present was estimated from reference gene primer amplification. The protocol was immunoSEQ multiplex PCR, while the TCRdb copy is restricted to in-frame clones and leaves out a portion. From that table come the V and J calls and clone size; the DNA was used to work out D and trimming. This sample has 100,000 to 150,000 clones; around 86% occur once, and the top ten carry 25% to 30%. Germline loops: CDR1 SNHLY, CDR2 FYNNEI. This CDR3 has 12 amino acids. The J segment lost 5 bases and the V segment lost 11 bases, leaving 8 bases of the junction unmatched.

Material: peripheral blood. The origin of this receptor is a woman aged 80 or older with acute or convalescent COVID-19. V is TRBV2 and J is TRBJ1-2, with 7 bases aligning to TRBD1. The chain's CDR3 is CAGKGQLYGYTF. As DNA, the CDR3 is TGTGCCGGCAAGGGACAGCTATATGGCTACACCTTC.